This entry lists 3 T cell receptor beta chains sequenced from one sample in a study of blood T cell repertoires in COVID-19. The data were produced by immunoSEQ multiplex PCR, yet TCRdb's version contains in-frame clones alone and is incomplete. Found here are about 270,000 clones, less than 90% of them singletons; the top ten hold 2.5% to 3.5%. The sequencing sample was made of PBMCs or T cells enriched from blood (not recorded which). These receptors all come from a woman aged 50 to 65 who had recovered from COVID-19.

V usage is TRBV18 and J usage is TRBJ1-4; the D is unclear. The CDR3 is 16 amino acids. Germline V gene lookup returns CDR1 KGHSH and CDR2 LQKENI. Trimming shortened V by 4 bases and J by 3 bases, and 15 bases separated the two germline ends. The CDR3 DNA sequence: TGTGCCAGCTCACTGACAATAGGCCTACCTAATGAAAAACTGTTTTTT. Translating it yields CASSLTIGLPNEKLFF.

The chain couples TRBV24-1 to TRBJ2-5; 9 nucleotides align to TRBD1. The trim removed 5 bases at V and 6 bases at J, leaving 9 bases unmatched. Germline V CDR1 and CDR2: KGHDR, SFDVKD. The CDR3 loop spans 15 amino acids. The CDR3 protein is CATSASTGGPKTQYF. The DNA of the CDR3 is TGTGCCACCAGTGCTTCGACAGGGGGTCCCAAGACCCAGTACTTC.

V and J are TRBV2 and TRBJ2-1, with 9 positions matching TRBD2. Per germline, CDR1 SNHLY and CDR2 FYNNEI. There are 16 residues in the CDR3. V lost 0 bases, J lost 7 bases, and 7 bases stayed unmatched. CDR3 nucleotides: TGTGCCAGCAGTGAAGCGCTTGCGGGAGGGCGTAATGAGCAGTTCTTC. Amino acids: CASSEALAGGRNEQFF.